This T cell receptor (beta chain) was captured in a study of spatial heterogeneity in lung cancer. General study results and limits: Mutation counts in tumors were tracked by counts of expanded intratumoral alpha and beta TCRs.

This clonotype was observed many times. Its target is unknown. Germline V gene data show CDR1 as MNHEY and CDR2 as SMNVEV (reference sequence). The CDR3 length is 21 residues. Trimming removed 3 bases from V and 0 bases from J; junction bases left unmatched: 20. From the 5' RACE reads, TCRdb called clonotypes with MiXCR, one entry per CDR3 protein. The sample holds about 12,000 distinct CDR3 sequences, approximately 4.8% seen once. Time point of the sample: sample taken at primary tumor resection. Patients with untreated early-stage non-small cell lung cancer, numbering approximately 70, were the donors.

This chain uses TRBV27 with TRBJ2-4, with TRBD1 matching over 7 bases. This receptor was taken from a male donor with early-stage non-small cell lung cancer. The sample in question was lung tumor tissue, obtained at surgery. The CDR3, as DNA: TGTGCCAGCAGTTTCTCCTCCTCACAGGGGCGCTTACCTCTAGCCAAAAACATTCAGTACTTC. Its protein is CASSFSSSQGRLPLAKNIQYF.